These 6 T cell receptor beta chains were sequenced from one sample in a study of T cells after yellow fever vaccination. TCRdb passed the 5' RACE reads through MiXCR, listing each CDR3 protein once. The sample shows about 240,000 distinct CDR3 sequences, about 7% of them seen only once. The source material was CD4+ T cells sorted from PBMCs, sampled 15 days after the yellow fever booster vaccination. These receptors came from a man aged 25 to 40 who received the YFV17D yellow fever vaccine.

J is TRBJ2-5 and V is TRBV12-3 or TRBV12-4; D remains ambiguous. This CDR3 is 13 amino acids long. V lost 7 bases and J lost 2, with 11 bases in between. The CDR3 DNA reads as TGTGCCAGCACCCCGGCCCTACAAGAGACCCAGTACTTC. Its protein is CASTPALQETQYF.

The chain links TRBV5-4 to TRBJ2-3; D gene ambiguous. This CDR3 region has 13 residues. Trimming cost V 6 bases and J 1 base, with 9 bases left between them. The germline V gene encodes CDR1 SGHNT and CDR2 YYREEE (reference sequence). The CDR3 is CASKATGTDTQYF. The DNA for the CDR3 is TGTGCCAGCAAGGCCACGGGCACAGATACGCAGTATTTT.

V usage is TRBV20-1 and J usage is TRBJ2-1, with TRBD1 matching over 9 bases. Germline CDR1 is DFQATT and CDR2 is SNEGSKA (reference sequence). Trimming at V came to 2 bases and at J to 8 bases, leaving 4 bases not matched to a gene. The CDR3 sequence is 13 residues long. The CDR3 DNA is TGCAGTGCTAGAACAGGGGGCATCTATGAGCAGTTCTTC. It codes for CSARTGGIYEQFF.

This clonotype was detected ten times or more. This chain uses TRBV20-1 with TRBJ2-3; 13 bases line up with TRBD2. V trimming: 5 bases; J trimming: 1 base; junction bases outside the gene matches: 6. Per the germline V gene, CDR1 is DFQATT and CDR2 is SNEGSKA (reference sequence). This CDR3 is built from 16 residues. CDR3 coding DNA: TGCAGTGCTCGCGGACTAGCGGGAGTCGGCACAGATACGCAGTATTTT. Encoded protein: CSARGLAGVGTDTQYF.

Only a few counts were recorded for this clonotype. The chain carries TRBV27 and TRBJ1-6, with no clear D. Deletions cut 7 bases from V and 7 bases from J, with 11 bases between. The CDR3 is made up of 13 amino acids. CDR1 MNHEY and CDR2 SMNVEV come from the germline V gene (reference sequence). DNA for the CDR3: TGTGCCAGCACCCCCTTCCCGAATTCACCCCTCCACTTT. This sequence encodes CASTPFPNSPLHF.

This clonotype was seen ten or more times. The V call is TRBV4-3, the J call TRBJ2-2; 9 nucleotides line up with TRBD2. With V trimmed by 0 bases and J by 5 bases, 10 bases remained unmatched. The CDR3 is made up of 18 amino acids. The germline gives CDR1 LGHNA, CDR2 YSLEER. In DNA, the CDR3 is TGCGCCAGCAGCCAAGATTTCCGCGGGAGGGTTGGAACCGGGGAGCTGTTTTTT. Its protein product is CASSQDFRGRVGTGELFF.